This TCR beta chain was recovered during a study of T cell changes during pregnancy in multiple sclerosis. TCRdb keeps only in-frame clones here, not all; method: immunoSEQ multiplex PCR. Among some 17,000 clones listed, 84% were seen once. The TCR originated in a female donor in good health, enrolled as a control in a pregnancy study. The sample was CD8+ T cells from peripheral blood mononuclear cells, taken in the third trimester of pregnancy.

The CDR3 coding sequence is TGTGCCAGCAGCTCCGACAACTACGAGCAGTACTTC. It codes for CASSSDNYEQYF. The chain couples TRBV7-9 to TRBJ2-7; no clear D. Germline V gives CDR1 SEHNR, CDR2 FQNEAQ (reference sequence). This CDR3 has 12 amino acids. Trimming left V 4 bases short and J 3 bases short, with 7 bases between.